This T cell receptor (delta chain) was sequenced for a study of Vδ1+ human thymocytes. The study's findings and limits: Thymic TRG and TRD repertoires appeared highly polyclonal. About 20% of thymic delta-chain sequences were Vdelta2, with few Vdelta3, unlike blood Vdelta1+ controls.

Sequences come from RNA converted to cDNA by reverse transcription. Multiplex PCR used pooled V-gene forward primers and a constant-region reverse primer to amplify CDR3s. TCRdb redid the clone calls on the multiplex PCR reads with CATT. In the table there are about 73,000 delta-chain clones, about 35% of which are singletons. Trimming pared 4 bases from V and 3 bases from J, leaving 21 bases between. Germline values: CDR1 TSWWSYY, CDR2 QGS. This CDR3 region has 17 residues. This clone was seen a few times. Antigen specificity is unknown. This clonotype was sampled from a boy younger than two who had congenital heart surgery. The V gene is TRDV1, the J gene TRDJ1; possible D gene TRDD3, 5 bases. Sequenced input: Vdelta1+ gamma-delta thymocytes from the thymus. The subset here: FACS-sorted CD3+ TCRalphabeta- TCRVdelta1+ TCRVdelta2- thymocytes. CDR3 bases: TGTGCTCTTGGGGCCCCCAAGGTGGGGCCCCGACCCGATAAACTCATCTTT. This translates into CALGAPKVGPRPDKLIF.